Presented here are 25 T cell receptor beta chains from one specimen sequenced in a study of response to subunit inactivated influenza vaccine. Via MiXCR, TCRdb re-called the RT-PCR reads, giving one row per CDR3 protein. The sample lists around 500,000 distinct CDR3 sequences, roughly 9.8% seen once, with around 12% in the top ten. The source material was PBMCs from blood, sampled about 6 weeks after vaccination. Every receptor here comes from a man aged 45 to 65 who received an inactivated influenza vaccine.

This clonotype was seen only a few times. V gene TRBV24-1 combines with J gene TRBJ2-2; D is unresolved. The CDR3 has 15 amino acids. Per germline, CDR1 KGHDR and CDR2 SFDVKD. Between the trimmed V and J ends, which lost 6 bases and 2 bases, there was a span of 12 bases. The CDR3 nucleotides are TGTGCCACCAGTTCTCCGACATCTAACACCGGGGAGCTGTTTTTT. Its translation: CATSSPTSNTGELFF.

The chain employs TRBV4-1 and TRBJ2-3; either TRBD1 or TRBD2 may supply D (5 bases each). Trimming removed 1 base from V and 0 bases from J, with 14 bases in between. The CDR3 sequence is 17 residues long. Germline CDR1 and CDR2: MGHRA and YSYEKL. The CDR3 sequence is CASSQVGARTSTDTQYF. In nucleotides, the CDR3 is TGCGCCAGCAGCCAAGTCGGGGCGAGAACTAGCACAGATACGCAGTATTTT.

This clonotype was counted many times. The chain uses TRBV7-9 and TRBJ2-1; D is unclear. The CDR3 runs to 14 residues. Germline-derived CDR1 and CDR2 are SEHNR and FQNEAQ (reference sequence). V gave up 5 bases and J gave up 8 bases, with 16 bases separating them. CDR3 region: CASSHTAEKDEQFF. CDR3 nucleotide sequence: TGTGCCAGCAGCCACACCGCAGAAAAGGATGAGCAGTTCTTC.

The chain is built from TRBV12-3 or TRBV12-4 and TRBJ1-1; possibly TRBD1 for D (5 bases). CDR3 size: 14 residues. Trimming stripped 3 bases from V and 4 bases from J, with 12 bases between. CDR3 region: CASSLGRESTEAFF. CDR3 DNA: TGTGCCAGCAGTTTGGGCAGGGAAAGCACTGAAGCTTTCTTT.

CDR3 sequence: CASPECSSMWVGTQYF. CDR3 DNA: TGTGCCAGCCCCGAGTGTTCATCAATGTGGGTGGGGACCCAGTACTTC. V gene TRBV6-1 combines with J gene TRBJ2-5; D call uncertain. This CDR3 region has 16 residues. Germline CDR1 MNHNS, CDR2 SASEGT. Trimming took off 8 bases at V and 7 bases at J, with 26 bases between the two ends.

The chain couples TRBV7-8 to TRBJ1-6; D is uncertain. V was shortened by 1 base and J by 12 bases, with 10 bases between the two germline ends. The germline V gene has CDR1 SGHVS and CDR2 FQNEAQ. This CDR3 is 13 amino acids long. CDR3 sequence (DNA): TGTGCCAGCAGCTTAGTCGGGGAGCGACCCCTCCACTTT. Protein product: CASSLVGERPLHF.

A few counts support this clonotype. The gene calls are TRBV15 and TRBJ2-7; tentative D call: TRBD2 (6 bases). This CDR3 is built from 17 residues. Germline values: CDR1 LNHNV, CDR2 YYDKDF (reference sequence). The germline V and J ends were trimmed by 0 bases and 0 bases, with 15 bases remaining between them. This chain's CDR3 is CATSRDLEGVLSYEQYF. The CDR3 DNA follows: TGTGCCACCAGCAGAGATCTGGAGGGCGTTCTCTCCTACGAGCAGTACTTC. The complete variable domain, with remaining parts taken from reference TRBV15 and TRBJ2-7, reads DAMVIQNPRYQVTQFGKPVTLSCSQTLNHNVMYWYQQKSSQAPKLLFHYYDKDFNNEADTPDNFQSRRPNTSFCFLDIRSPGLGDTAMYLCATSRDLEGVLSYEQYFGPGTRLTVT.

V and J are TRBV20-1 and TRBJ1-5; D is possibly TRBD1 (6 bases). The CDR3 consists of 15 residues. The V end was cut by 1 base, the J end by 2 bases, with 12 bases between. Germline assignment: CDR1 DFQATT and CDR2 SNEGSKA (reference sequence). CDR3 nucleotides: TGCAGTGCTAGAGGGGGGGCGTCAGGCAATCAGCCCCAGCATTTT. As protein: CSARGGASGNQPQHF.

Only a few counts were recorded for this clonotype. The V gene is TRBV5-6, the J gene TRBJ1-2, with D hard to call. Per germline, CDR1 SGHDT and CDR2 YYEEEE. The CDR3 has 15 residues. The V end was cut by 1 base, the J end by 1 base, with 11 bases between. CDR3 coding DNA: TGTGCCAGCAGCTTGCCCGGCAGCCTTAACTATGGCTACACCTTC. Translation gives CASSLPGSLNYGYTF. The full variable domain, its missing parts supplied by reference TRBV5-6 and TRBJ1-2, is DAGVTQSPTHLIKTRGQQVTLRCSPKSGHDTVSWYQQALGQGPQFIFQYYEEEERQRGNFPDRFSGHQFPNYSSELNVNALLLGDSALYLCASSLPGSLNYGYTFGSGTRLTVV.

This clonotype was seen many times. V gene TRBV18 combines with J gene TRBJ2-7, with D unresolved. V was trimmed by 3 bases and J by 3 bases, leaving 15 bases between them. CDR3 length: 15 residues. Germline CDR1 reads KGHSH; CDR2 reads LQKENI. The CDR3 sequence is CASSPGSQRSYEQYF. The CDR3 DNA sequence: TGTGCCAGCTCACCGGGCTCGCAGCGAAGCTACGAGCAGTACTTC.

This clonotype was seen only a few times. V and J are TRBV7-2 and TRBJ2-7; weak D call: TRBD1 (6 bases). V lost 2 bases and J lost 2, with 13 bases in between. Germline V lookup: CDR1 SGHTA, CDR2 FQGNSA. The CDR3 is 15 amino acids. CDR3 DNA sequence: TGTGCCAGCAGCTTATCCAATTCAGGGGCCTACGAGCAGTACTTC. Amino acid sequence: CASSLSNSGAYEQYF.

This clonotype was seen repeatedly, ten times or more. The CDR3 DNA is TGCAGTGCTATGACTATCAGCTCCTACAATGAGCAGTTCTTC. This codes for CSAMTISSYNEQFF. The gene calls are TRBV20-1 and TRBJ2-1; the D gene is possibly TRBD2 (5 bases). Deletions cut 4 bases from V and 0 bases from J, with 10 bases between. The length of the CDR3 is 14 residues. In germline, CDR1 is DFQATT, CDR2 SNEGSKA (reference sequence).

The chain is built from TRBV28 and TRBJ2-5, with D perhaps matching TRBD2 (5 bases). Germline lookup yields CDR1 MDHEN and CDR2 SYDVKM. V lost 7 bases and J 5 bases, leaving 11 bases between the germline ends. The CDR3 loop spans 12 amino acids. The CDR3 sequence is CASKAGLETQYF. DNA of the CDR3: TGTGCCAGCAAGGCGGGCCTGGAGACCCAGTACTTC.

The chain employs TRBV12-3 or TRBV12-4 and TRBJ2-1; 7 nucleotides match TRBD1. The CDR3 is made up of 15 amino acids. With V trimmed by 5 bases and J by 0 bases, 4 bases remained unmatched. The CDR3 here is CASSMTGSSYNEQFF. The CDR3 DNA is TGTGCCAGCAGTATGACAGGGAGCTCCTACAATGAGCAGTTCTTC.

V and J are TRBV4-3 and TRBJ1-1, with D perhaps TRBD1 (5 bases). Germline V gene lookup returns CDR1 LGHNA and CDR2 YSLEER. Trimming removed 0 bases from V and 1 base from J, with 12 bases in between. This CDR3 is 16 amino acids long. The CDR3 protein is CASSQEYRGPNTEAFF. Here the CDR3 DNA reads TGCGCCAGCAGCCAAGAATACCGGGGCCCGAACACTGAAGCTTTCTTT.

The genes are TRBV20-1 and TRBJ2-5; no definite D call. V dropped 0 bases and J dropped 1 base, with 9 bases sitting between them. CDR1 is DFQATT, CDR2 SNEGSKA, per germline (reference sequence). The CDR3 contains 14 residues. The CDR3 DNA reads TGCAGTGCTAGAGATGCCACTACCCAAGAGACCCAGTACTTC. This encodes CSARDATTQETQYF.

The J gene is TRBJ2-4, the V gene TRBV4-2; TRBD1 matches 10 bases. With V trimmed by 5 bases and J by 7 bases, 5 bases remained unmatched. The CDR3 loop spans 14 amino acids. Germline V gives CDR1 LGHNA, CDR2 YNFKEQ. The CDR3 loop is CASSSRQGANIQYF. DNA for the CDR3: TGTGCCAGCAGCTCCCGACAGGGGGCTAACATTCAGTACTTC.

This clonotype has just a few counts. For the CDR3, the DNA is TGTGCCAGCTCACCAGGTTCCGCTAGCAATCAGCCCCAGCATTTT. This translates into CASSPGSASNQPQHF. The chain couples TRBV18 to TRBJ1-5; D unclear. The germline CDR1 and CDR2 sequences are KGHSH and LQKENI. This CDR3 contains 15 residues. V gave up 2 bases and J gave up 0 bases, with 8 bases separating them.

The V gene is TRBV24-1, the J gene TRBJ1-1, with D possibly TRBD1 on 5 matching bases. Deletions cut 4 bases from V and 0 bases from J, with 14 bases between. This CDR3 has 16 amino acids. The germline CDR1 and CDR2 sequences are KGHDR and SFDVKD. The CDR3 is CATSDSMGRVNTEAFF. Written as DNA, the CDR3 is TGTGCCACCAGTGACAGTATGGGACGGGTGAACACTGAAGCTTTCTTT.

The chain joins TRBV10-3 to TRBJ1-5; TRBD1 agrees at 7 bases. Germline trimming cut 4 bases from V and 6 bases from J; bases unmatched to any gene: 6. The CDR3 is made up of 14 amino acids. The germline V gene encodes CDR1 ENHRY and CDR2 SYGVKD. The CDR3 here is CAISGTGRLQPQHF. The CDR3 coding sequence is TGTGCCATCAGTGGGACAGGTCGACTTCAGCCCCAGCATTTT.

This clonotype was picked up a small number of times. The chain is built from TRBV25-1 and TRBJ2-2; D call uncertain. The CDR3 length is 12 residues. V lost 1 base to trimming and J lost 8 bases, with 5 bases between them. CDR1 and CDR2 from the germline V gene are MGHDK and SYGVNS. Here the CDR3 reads CASSESPGELFF. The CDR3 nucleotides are TGTGCCAGCAGTGAATCCCCTGGGGAGCTGTTTTTT.

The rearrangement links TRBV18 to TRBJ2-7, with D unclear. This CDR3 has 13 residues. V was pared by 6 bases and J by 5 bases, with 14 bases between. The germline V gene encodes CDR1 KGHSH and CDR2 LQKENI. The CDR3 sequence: CASSPLRAHEQYF. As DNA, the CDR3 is TGTGCCAGCTCCCCTCTCCGCGCCCACGAGCAGTACTTC.

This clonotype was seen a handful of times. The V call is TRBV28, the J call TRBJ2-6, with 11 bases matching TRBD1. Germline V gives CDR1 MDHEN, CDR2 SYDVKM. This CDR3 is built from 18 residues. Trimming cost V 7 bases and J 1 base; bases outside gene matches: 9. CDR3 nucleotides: TGTGCCAGCACCGGATTTGGACAGGGGGCGTCTGGGGCCAACGTCCTGACTTTC. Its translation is CASTGFGQGASGANVLTF.

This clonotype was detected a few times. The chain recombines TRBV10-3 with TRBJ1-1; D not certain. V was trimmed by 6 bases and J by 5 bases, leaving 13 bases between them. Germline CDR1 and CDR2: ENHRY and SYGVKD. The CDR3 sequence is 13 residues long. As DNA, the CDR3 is TGTGCCATCAGGGCGGGAAGTTGGACTGAAGCTTTCTTT. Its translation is CAIRAGSWTEAFF.

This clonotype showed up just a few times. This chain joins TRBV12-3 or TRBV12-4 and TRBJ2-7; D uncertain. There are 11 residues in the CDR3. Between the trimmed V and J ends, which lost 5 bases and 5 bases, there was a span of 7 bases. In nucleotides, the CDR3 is TGTGCCAGCAGTCACCGGGACGAGCAGTACTTC. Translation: CASSHRDEQYF.